The 19 T cell receptor beta chains below were found in one sample sequenced in a study of blood T cell repertoires in COVID-19. Some clones are missing from TCRdb's copy, which holds only in-frame ones; the method was immunoSEQ multiplex PCR. Among about 50,000 clones, about 83% were seen once, and the ten largest hold 5.5% to 6.5%. The sample taken for sequencing was peripheral blood. The receptors were gathered from a woman over 75 with acute or convalescent COVID-19.

The V call is TRBV19, the J call TRBJ1-1; weak D call: TRBD1 (5 bases). The V and J ends lost 3 bases and 1 base respectively, with 9 bases between them. This CDR3 is 14 amino acids long. The V gene's germline CDR1 is LNHDA and CDR2 SQIVND (reference sequence). CDR3 sequence: CASSMIRGNTEAFF. In nucleotides, the CDR3 is TGTGCCAGTAGTATGATAAGGGGGAACACTGAAGCTTTCTTT.

The DNA of the CDR3 is TGTGCCAGCAGAAGGGACAGGGAATCACTCGATGGCTACACCTTC. It codes for CASRRDRESLDGYTF. This chain uses TRBV6-5 with TRBJ1-2, with 9 bases fitting TRBD1. Germline CDR1 is MNHEY and CDR2 is SVGAGI. This CDR3 contains 15 residues. The J segment lost 6 bases and the V segment lost 6 bases, leaving 11 bases of the junction unmatched.

The gene calls are TRBV24-1 and TRBJ2-4; the D gene is possibly TRBD1 (6 bases). In germline, CDR1 is KGHDR, CDR2 SFDVKD. The CDR3 extends over 15 amino acids. The V gene lost 5 bases and the J gene lost 0 bases, with 10 bases spanning the gap. CDR3 DNA sequence: TGTGCCACCAGTGTGACACAGGGAGCCAAAAACATTCAGTACTTC. Translation: CATSVTQGAKNIQYF.

The gene calls are TRBV24-1 and TRBJ2-5; TRBD1 might be the D (6 bases). The V gene lost 4 bases and the J gene lost 4 bases, with 12 bases spanning the gap. Germline-derived CDR1 and CDR2 are KGHDR and SFDVKD. This CDR3 comprises 14 residues. The CDR3 spells CATSDRDKGETQYF. The DNA for the CDR3 is TGTGCCACCAGTGACAGGGACAAGGGAGAGACCCAGTACTTC.

This chain joins TRBV6-1 and TRBJ2-5; a possible D gene is TRBD2 (6 bases). Germline V CDR1 and CDR2: MNHNS, SASEGT. The CDR3 totals 15 residues. Between the trimmed V and J ends, which lost 3 bases and 3 bases, there was a span of 14 bases. CDR3 protein: CASSDPGLFEETQYF. The CDR3 coding sequence is TGTGCCAGCAGTGATCCAGGACTATTTGAAGAGACCCAGTACTTC.

The rearrangement uses TRBV5-1 and TRBJ1-1, with TRBD1 matching over 8 bases. This CDR3 contains 14 residues. V lost 2 bases, J lost 5 bases, and 5 bases stayed unmatched. CDR1 SGHRS and CDR2 YFSETQ come from the germline V gene. CDR3 DNA sequence: TGCGCCAGCAGCTTTCAGGGGGCGCAAACTGAAGCTTTCTTT. It yields the protein CASSFQGAQTEAFF.

The V and J genes are TRBV6-5 and TRBJ1-1; D is perhaps TRBD1 (6 bases). The CDR3 loop spans 12 amino acids. Per germline, CDR1 MNHEY and CDR2 SVGAGI. The V end lost 4 bases, the J end lost 9 bases, and 12 bases lay between the germline ends. CDR3 loop: CASSSYGTKAFF. CDR3 sequence (DNA): TGTGCCAGCAGTTCCTACGGGACAAAAGCTTTCTTT.

The chain is built from TRBV10-1 and TRBJ2-1; D may be TRBD1 (6 bases). V dropped 2 bases and J dropped 7 bases, with 21 bases sitting between them. This CDR3 has 17 residues. CDR1 is WNHNN and CDR2 is SYGVQD in the germline V gene (reference sequence). CDR3 sequence reads: CASSEGKGGGRENEQFF. The CDR3 bases are TGCGCCAGCAGTGAGGGGAAGGGTGGGGGCCGGGAAAATGAGCAGTTCTTC.

V usage is TRBV5-4 and J usage is TRBJ1-2, with a weak D call TRBD1 (5 bases). This CDR3 region has 16 residues. Germline loops: CDR1 SGHNT, CDR2 YYREEE (reference sequence). V gave up 6 bases and J gave up 3 bases, with 21 bases separating them. The CDR3 protein is CASTKYHDREYYGYTF. In DNA form, the CDR3 reads TGTGCCAGCACCAAATACCATGACAGAGAATACTATGGCTACACCTTC.

The V and J genes are TRBV5-1 and TRBJ1-2; tentatively, D is TRBD1 (6 bases). CDR1 is SGHRS, CDR2 YFSETQ, per germline. V lost 0 bases and J lost 5, with 20 bases in between. The CDR3 is 17 amino acids. The CDR3 spells CASSLGQYRVPDYGYTF. CDR3 DNA sequence: TGCGCCAGCAGCTTGGGGCAATACAGGGTCCCCGATTATGGCTACACCTTC.

The V gene is TRBV7-8, the J gene TRBJ1-5; D remains ambiguous. Per the germline V gene, CDR1 is SGHVS and CDR2 is FQNEAQ. Trimming took 5 bases from V and 0 from J, leaving 11 bases between them. The CDR3 runs 15 residues. CDR3 in DNA: TGTGCCAGCAGCCGAACGGTGAATAGCAATCAGCCCCAGCATTTT. Encoded protein: CASSRTVNSNQPQHF.

The V and J genes are TRBV7-6 and TRBJ1-3; 11 nucleotides align to TRBD1. The CDR3 is 19 residues long. In germline, CDR1 is SGHVS, CDR2 FNYEAQ. The V and J ends lost 5 bases and 4 bases, in that order; junction bases with no gene match: 16. Here the CDR3 DNA reads TGTGCCAGCAGCGAACGGACAGGGGGCGCATTGACTCCCGGAAACACCATATATTTT. It translates to CASSERTGGALTPGNTIYF.

The count of this clone is one. The CDR3: CASSYPDQPQHF. In nucleotides, the CDR3 is TGTGCCAGCAGTTACCCCGATCAGCCCCAGCATTTT. The rearrangement joins TRBV6-6 to TRBJ1-5; D not resolved. The V and J ends lost 2 bases and 5 bases respectively, with 4 bases between them. The CDR3 has 12 residues. Germline CDR1 MNHNY, CDR2 SVGAGI (reference sequence).

The sample holds one count of this clone. V gene TRBV30 combines with J gene TRBJ1-5, with TRBD1 matching 7 bases. Germline values: CDR1 GTSNPN, CDR2 SVGIG (reference sequence). V lost 0 bases and J lost 1; bases outside the gene matches: 9. The CDR3 runs to 17 residues. The CDR3 DNA reads TGTGCCTGGAGTGTATCCCTGACAGGGACAAGCAATCAGCCCCAGCATTTT. Its translation: CAWSVSLTGTSNQPQHF.

The genes are TRBV6-1 and TRBJ1-2; D gene ambiguous. The germline gives CDR1 MNHNS, CDR2 SASEGT. The V end lost 2 bases, the J end lost 7 bases, and 5 bases lay between the germline ends. The CDR3 consists of 11 residues. The CDR3 nucleotides read TGTGCCAGCAGTGAATCGGGTGGCTACACCTTC. This translates into CASSESGGYTF.

The chain recombines TRBV6-5 with TRBJ1-1; TRBD1 agrees at 7 bases. Germline CDR1 and CDR2: MNHEY and SVGAGI. The junction had 5 bases not matched to a gene; V was cut back by 5 bases and J by 2 bases. CDR3 length equals 14 residues. CDR3 DNA: TGTGCCAGCAGTCGTACAGGGGTCAACACTGAAGCTTTCTTT. It yields the protein CASSRTGVNTEAFF.

This chain joins TRBV5-6 and TRBJ1-2, with 7 bases fitting TRBD1. Germline trimming cut 3 bases from V and 6 bases from J; bases unmatched to any gene: 17. This CDR3 region has 17 residues. Germline-derived CDR1 and CDR2 are SGHDT and YYEEEE. CDR3 in DNA: TGTGCCAGCAGCTCCGACTTCCGGGACAGCTCTTTTAATGGCTACACCTTC. Amino acids: CASSSDFRDSSFNGYTF.

This clone was counted once. This chain uses TRBV7-2 with TRBJ1-2; the D is unclear. V lost 1 base and J 4 bases, leaving 4 bases between the germline ends. This CDR3 contains 12 residues. Germline lookup yields CDR1 SGHTA and CDR2 FQGNSA. Here the CDR3 DNA reads TGTGCCAGCAGCTTAGGGAGCTATGGCTACACCTTC. Amino acid sequence: CASSLGSYGYTF.

The chain links TRBV5-6 to TRBJ1-1, with 12 bases aligning to TRBD1. V lost 4 bases and J lost 5; bases outside the gene matches: 6. Looked up from germline, CDR1 is SGHDT and CDR2 is YYEEEE. The CDR3 is made up of 15 amino acids. In nucleotides, the CDR3 is TGTGCCAGCAGCGCCGGGACAGGGGGCGGTACTGAAGCTTTCTTT. The encoded protein is CASSAGTGGGTEAFF.